This TCR beta chain was obtained from a study of T cells in Graves' hyperthyroidism and ophthalmopathy. From RNA transcripts, TCR beta CDR3 regions were amplified. In the first-round RT-PCR of the TCR CDR3, the HTBI primer set was used. TCRdb analysed the multiplex PCR reads with MiXCR anew, one entry per CDR3 protein. The sample yields 650,000 to 700,000 distinct CDR3 sequences, about 18% seen once. Stable hyperthyroidism: no ophthalmopathy progression over 18 months of follow-up. The V end was cut by 5 bases, the J end by 3 bases, with 11 bases between. The V gene's germline CDR1 is SGHTA and CDR2 FQGTGA. The length of the CDR3 is 13 residues. This clonotype was recorded at least ten times.

The sequencing input was blood. This clonotype was obtained from a man aged 45-65 years with Graves' hyperthyroidism. The chain employs TRBV7-3 and TRBJ2-7; tentative D call: TRBD2 (6 bases). The CDR3 DNA sequence: TGTGCCAGCAGCCTGACTAGAGGCTACGAGCAGTACTTC. It yields the protein CASSLTRGYEQYF.